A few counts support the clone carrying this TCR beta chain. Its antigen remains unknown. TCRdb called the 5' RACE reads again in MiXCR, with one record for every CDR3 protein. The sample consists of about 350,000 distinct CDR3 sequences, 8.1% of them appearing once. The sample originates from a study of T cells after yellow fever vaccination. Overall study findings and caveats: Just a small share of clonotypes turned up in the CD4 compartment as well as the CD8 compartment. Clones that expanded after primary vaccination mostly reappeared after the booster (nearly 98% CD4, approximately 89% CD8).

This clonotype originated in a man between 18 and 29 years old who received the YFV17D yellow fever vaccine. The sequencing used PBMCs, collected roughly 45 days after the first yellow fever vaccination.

The CDR3 DNA reads as TGTGCCAGCAGCCCCCAGGAGGGCTACCCTTATAATTCACCCCTCCACTTT. Protein sequence: CASSPQEGYPYNSPLHF. The rearrangement joins TRBV7-2 to TRBJ1-6; no reliable D call. CDR1 is SGHTA and CDR2 is FQGNSA in the germline V gene. The CDR3 sequence is 17 residues long. Trimming removed 5 bases from V and 4 bases from J, with 18 bases in between. Complete variable domain (other parts from reference TRBV7-2 and TRBJ1-6): GAGVSQSPSNKVTEKGKDVELRCDPISGHTALYWYRQSLGQGLEFLIYFQGNSAPDKSGLPSDRFSAERTGGSVSTLTIQRTQQEDSAVYLCASSPQEGYPYNSPLHFGNGTRLTVT.